Included here is one T cell receptor beta chain sequence, with context. The sample is drawn from a study of blood T cell repertoires in COVID-19. Overall study context: From T cells, B-cell-depleted T cells, or PBMCs came the material, which was cDNA or gDNA.

In the source study's methods: The assay estimated nucleated cells by amplifying reference gene primers. Clones were sequenced by immunoSEQ multiplex PCR, and TCRdb holds only the in-frame ones, with some missing. The V and J calls and the clone size are those of that table, but D and trimming were determined from the DNA. Of approximately 140,000 clones in the sample, about 86% were seen once. The clonotype comes from a man between 65 and 85 years old with acute or convalescent COVID-19. Sequenced material: peripheral blood.

CDR3 amino acids: CASSQGPKQTQYF. Here the CDR3 DNA reads TGTGCCAGTAGTCAGGGGCCAAAACAGACCCAGTACTTC. J is TRBJ2-5 and V is TRBV19; D may be TRBD1 (6 bases). CDR1 LNHDA and CDR2 SQIVND come from the germline V gene (reference sequence). The CDR3 is 13 amino acids. Trimming left V 5 bases short and J 6 bases short, with 13 bases between.